The 28 T cell receptor beta chains reported below all come from one sample, sequenced in a study of shared clonotypes between healthy human individuals. Sequencing was performed with immunoSEQ multiplex PCR; in TCRdb, only in-frame clones are kept and a portion is missing. Here the sample spans about 2.1 million clones, 80% to 95% being singletons. Naive CD8 cells lacked CD45RO and underwent positive selection for CCR7, leaving out terminally differentiated effector memory CD45RA+ cells. The sample was naive CD8+ T cells from PBMCs. The receptors were gathered from a man aged 18-30 years in good health. Some clones in this sample may be carry-over from other donors' samples.

The V gene is TRBV11-2, the J gene TRBJ2-2; no clear D. Trimming shortened V by 2 bases and J by 6 bases, and 7 bases separated the two germline ends. This CDR3 has 13 residues. Per the germline V gene, CDR1 is SGHAT and CDR2 is FQNNGV. The CDR3 sequence is CASSLIRSGELFF. The CDR3 DNA sequence: TGTGCCAGCAGCTTAATAAGATCCGGGGAGCTGTTTTTT.

This clone was detected only once. The chain carries TRBV27 and TRBJ2-1; D is ambiguous. Trimming took 5 bases from V and 0 from J, leaving 20 bases between them. The V gene's germline CDR1 is MNHEY and CDR2 SMNVEV (reference sequence). CDR3 length: 18 amino acids. Written as DNA, the CDR3 is TGTGCCAGCAGTCCGGTACGGGTGCGCGGCCCCTCCTACAATGAGCAGTTCTTC. It codes for CASSPVRVRGPSYNEQFF.

In regard to this clone: Other DNA sequences in the same sample also yield this CDR3. The genes are TRBV27 and TRBJ2-7; the match to TRBD1 covers 7 bases. Germline V gene sequence: CDR1 MNHEY, CDR2 SMNVEV (reference sequence). The V gene end was trimmed by 6 bases and the J gene end by 3 bases; junction bases not matched to a gene: 5. The CDR3 spans 13 residues. The CDR3 sequence is CASRVGGGYEQYF. DNA for the CDR3: TGTGCCAGCAGAGTAGGGGGCGGCTACGAGCAGTACTTC.

The gene calls are TRBV27 and TRBJ2-3, with 7 nucleotides matching TRBD1. The CDR3 sequence is 16 residues long. Germline loops: CDR1 MNHEY, CDR2 SMNVEV (reference sequence). The ends lost 2 bases at V and 8 bases at J; junction bases unmatched: 13. In nucleotides, the CDR3 is TGTGCCAGCAGTTTAATTGGACAGGTGGGGCCGGCTACGCAGTATTTT. Its translation: CASSLIGQVGPATQYF.

This clone appeared once. The chain is built from TRBV9 and TRBJ1-3; D perhaps matches TRBD1 (6 bases). Germline lookup yields CDR1 SGDLS and CDR2 YYNGEE. Between the trimmed V and J ends, which lost 10 bases and 5 bases, there was a span of 19 bases. The CDR3 loop spans 14 amino acids. Written as DNA, the CDR3 is TGTGCCTCCCAGGGGCAGGGCGGACGAAACACCATATATTTT. Translation: CASQGQGGRNTIYF.

The V and J genes are TRBV7-9 and TRBJ1-2; 8 bases agree with TRBD1. CDR3 length: 15 residues. V was pared by 1 base and J by 6 bases, with 7 bases of the junction left unmatched. The germline V gene encodes CDR1 SEHNR and CDR2 FQNEAQ (reference sequence). This CDR3 reads CASSLGTGGKDGYTF. The CDR3 nucleotides read TGTGCCAGCAGCTTAGGCACAGGGGGTAAGGATGGCTACACCTTC.

CDR3 region: CASSSRQGPEQFF. Here the CDR3 DNA reads TGTGCCAGCAGCTCCCGACAGGGACCTGAGCAGTTCTTC. The V call is TRBV11-2, the J call TRBJ2-1, with TRBD1 matching over 7 bases. Germline assignment: CDR1 SGHAT and CDR2 FQNNGV. The ends lost 4 bases at V and 9 bases at J; junction bases unmatched: 6. The CDR3 has 13 residues. Full variable domain (rest looked up from reference TRBV11-2 and TRBJ2-1): EAGVAQSPRYKIIEKRQSVAFWCNPISGHATLYWYQQILGQGPKLLIQFQNNGVVDDSQLPKDRFSAERLKGVDSTLKIQPAKLEDSAVYLCASSSRQGPEQFFGPGTRLTVL.

The genes are TRBV4-1 and TRBJ2-1; 8 nucleotides line up with TRBD1. The germline V gene encodes CDR1 MGHRA and CDR2 YSYEKL. The CDR3 spans 18 residues. The J segment lost 4 bases and the V segment lost 2 bases, leaving 13 bases of the junction unmatched. CDR3 residues: CASSQRRERGQGYNEQFF. CDR3 nucleotides: TGCGCCAGCAGCCAACGCCGGGAGAGAGGACAGGGTTACAATGAGCAGTTCTTC.

The genes are TRBV27 and TRBJ2-6; D is possibly TRBD1 (5 bases). The CDR3 totals 12 residues. V was pared by 8 bases and J by 7 bases, with 9 bases between. Germline-derived CDR1 and CDR2 are MNHEY and SMNVEV (reference sequence). The CDR3 protein is CASLGAANVLTF. The CDR3 region has the DNA TGTGCCAGCCTAGGGGCAGCCAACGTCCTGACTTTC.

Concerning this clone itself: The sample contains more than one DNA sequence encoding this CDR3. V is TRBV19 and J is TRBJ2-7; the D gene is possibly TRBD2 (5 bases). Trimming stripped 1 base from V and 3 bases from J, with 7 bases between. The V gene's germline CDR1 is LNHDA and CDR2 SQIVND (reference sequence). This CDR3 spans 13 amino acids. CDR3 sequence: CASSIAGDYEQYF. In DNA form, the CDR3 reads TGTGCCAGTAGTATAGCCGGGGACTACGAGCAGTACTTC. Complete variable domain (other parts from reference TRBV19 and TRBJ2-7): DGGITQSPKYLFRKEGQNVTLSCEQNLNHDAMYWYRQDPGQGLRLIYYSQIVNDFQKGDIAEGYSVSREKKESFPLTVTSAQKNPTAFYLCASSIAGDYEQYFGPGTRLTVT.

The J gene is TRBJ2-1, the V gene TRBV7-9, with TRBD2 matching 9 bases. CDR1 and CDR2 from the germline V gene are SEHNR and FQNEAQ (reference sequence). The CDR3 totals 17 residues. The trim removed 9 bases at V and 6 bases at J, leaving 18 bases unmatched. In nucleotides, the CDR3 is TGTGCCAGAACCGTGAGGTTTCTAGCGGGATTGCCCAATGAGCAGTTCTTC. This codes for CARTVRFLAGLPNEQFF.

The J gene is TRBJ2-1, the V gene TRBV9, with 9 positions matching TRBD2. Trimming removed 0 bases from V and 10 bases from J; junction bases left unmatched: 2. The CDR3 spans 13 residues. Germline V gene data show CDR1 as SGDLS and CDR2 as YYNGEE. The CDR3 loop reads CASSVDLAGEQFF. The CDR3 DNA reads TGTGCCAGCAGCGTAGATCTAGCGGGAGAGCAGTTCTTC.

The gene calls are TRBV5-1 and TRBJ2-5; D may match TRBD1 or TRBD2 (5 bases each). Deletions cut 3 bases from V and 3 bases from J, with 15 bases between. This CDR3 contains 15 residues. The germline CDR1 and CDR2 sequences are SGHRS and YFSETQ. The CDR3 DNA reads as TGCGCCAGCAGCTCGTGGGGGACGGTTGAAGAGACCCAGTACTTC. Protein sequence: CASSSWGTVEETQYF. Together with reference TRBV5-1 and TRBJ2-5, the CDR3 gives the full variable domain: KAGVTQTPRYLIKTRGQQVTLSCSPISGHRSVSWYQQTPGQGLQFLFEYFSETQRNKGNFPGRFSGRQFSNSRSEMNVSTLELGDSALYLCASSSWGTVEETQYFGPGTRLLVL.

The chain couples TRBV9 to TRBJ2-1; D is perhaps TRBD1 (7 bases). Germline lookup yields CDR1 SGDLS and CDR2 YYNGEE. Trimming took off 4 bases at V and 0 bases at J, with 14 bases between the two ends. CDR3 length: 16 amino acids. The CDR3 DNA follows: TGTGCCAGCAGCTCATGGGGGGACAGCTCCTACAATGAGCAGTTCTTC. It specifies CASSSWGDSSYNEQFF.

The chain combines TRBV5-4 with TRBJ2-5; a weak D match, TRBD2 (6 bases). Per the germline V gene, CDR1 is SGHNT and CDR2 is YYREEE (reference sequence). This CDR3 has 19 amino acids. Trimming pared 5 bases from V and 4 bases from J, leaving 30 bases between. CDR3 bases: TGTGCCAGCAGTTCTCCCGGGAGAACGGGCGTGGAGAGGGCAGAGACCCAGTACTTC. Protein: CASSSPGRTGVERAETQYF.

V and J are TRBV7-2 and TRBJ2-7; 14 nucleotides agree with TRBD2. The CDR3 runs to 17 residues. V gave up 1 base and J gave up 3 bases; unmatched junction bases: 5. Germline-derived CDR1 and CDR2 are SGHTA and FQGNSA. CDR3 in DNA: TGTGCCAGCAGCTTAGTCAGGGGACTAGCGGGAGACTACGAGCAGTACTTC. It encodes CASSLVRGLAGDYEQYF.

The chain is built from TRBV27 and TRBJ2-5; the match to TRBD2 covers 8 bases. The CDR3 totals 16 residues. Unmatched junction bases numbered 8, after V lost 2 bases and J lost 3 bases. Germline CDR1 is MNHEY and CDR2 is SMNVEV (reference sequence). CDR3 DNA: TGTGCCAGCAGTTTAATTACGGGAGGGCCGAAAGAGACCCAGTACTTC. Translated: CASSLITGGPKETQYF.

The chain employs TRBV29-1 and TRBJ2-7; 12 bases match TRBD2. The germline CDR1 and CDR2 sequences are SQVTM and ANQGSEA. The CDR3 covers 15 residues. With 6 bases clipped from V and 5 bases from J, the junction kept 11 bases outside the gene matches. This chain's CDR3 is CSVRTSGMPRDEQYF. The CDR3 DNA reads TGCAGCGTCAGGACTAGCGGGATGCCACGGGACGAGCAGTACTTC.

CDR3 sequence reads: CASSLRNGRAYTGELFF. The CDR3 DNA reads TGTGCCAGCAGTTTAAGGAACGGTAGGGCTTACACCGGGGAGCTGTTTTTT. The gene calls are TRBV27 and TRBJ2-2; D is uncertain. CDR3 length: 17 residues. Trimming stripped 2 bases from V and 3 bases from J, with 16 bases between. In germline, CDR1 is MNHEY, CDR2 SMNVEV (reference sequence).

CDR3 DNA sequence: TGCAGCGTTGAAGTAAAGGACTATGAGCAGTTCTTC. Residues: CSVEVKDYEQFF. This chain joins TRBV29-1 and TRBJ2-1; TRBD2 might be the D (5 bases). Trimming shortened V by 1 base and J by 8 bases, and 9 bases separated the two germline ends. The CDR3 spans 12 residues. The germline V gene encodes CDR1 SQVTM and CDR2 ANQGSEA.

The chain has TRBV19 and TRBJ2-1; 9 bases map to TRBD2. The CDR3 consists of 16 residues. The trim removed 2 bases at V and 6 bases at J, leaving 8 bases unmatched. Germline CDR1 LNHDA, CDR2 SQIVND (reference sequence). CDR3 sequence reads: CASSILRREGVNEQFF. The CDR3 DNA sequence: TGTGCCAGTAGTATACTTAGGCGGGAGGGTGTCAATGAGCAGTTCTTC.

This chain connects TRBV10-1 to TRBJ2-1, with 13 bases matching TRBD2. The V and J ends lost 3 bases and 3 bases, in that order; junction bases with no gene match: 14. The CDR3 is made up of 20 amino acids. Germline V gene data show CDR1 as WNHNN and CDR2 as SYGVQD (reference sequence). In nucleotides, the CDR3 is TGCGCCAGCAGTGACCGCGGACTAGCGGGAGTCGGTAGTGGCTACAATGAGCAGTTCTTC. Translation gives CASSDRGLAGVGSGYNEQFF.

The chain combines TRBV9 with TRBJ2-7; possibly TRBD1 for D (6 bases). From germline, CDR1 is SGDLS and CDR2 YYNGEE. The V end was cut by 4 bases, the J end by 1 base, with 15 bases between. The CDR3 length is 15 residues. CDR3 in DNA: TGTGCCAGCAGCTCAGGGGCCGACCTATCCTACGAGCAGTACTTC. This codes for CASSSGADLSYEQYF.

There are a few counts of this clone. This chain connects TRBV4-1 to TRBJ2-2; 8 bases map to TRBD1. Trimming cost V 9 bases and J 4 bases; bases outside gene matches: 7. CDR1 is MGHRA and CDR2 is YSYEKL in the germline V gene. This CDR3 has 14 residues. The CDR3 DNA is TGCGCCAGTACGGACAGGGTAGTCACCGGGGAGCTGTTTTTT. Translating it yields CASTDRVVTGELFF.

V is TRBV28 and J is TRBJ1-1; TRBD1 might be the D (6 bases). Germline assignment: CDR1 MDHEN and CDR2 SYDVKM. Trimming removed 8 bases at V and 6 bases at J, with 19 bases between. CDR3 length equals 14 residues. The CDR3 sequence: CASSAGRQGPEAFF. In DNA form, the CDR3 reads TGTGCCAGCTCGGCCGGACGGCAGGGGCCTGAAGCTTTCTTT.

This rearrangement joins TRBV16 to TRBJ2-1, with D possibly matching TRBD2 (6 bases). The germline gives CDR1 KGHSY, CDR2 FQNENV. The V end lost 5 bases, the J end lost 9 bases, and 11 bases lay between the germline ends. The CDR3 covers 12 residues. The CDR3 sequence is CASSYSSAEQFF. The CDR3 DNA reads as TGTGCCAGCAGCTACTCTAGCGCTGAGCAGTTCTTC.

The chain employs TRBV4-3 and TRBJ1-1, with 11 bases aligning to TRBD1. This CDR3 comprises 16 residues. In germline, CDR1 is LGHNA, CDR2 YSLEER. Trimming cost V 3 bases and J 7 bases; bases outside gene matches: 10. The CDR3 DNA reads as TGCGCCAGCAGCCATAAGGACAGGGGGCGAATTAGTGAAGCTTTCTTT. As protein: CASSHKDRGRISEAFF.

The CDR3 here is CASSRTGGSNEQFF. CDR3 bases: TGTGCCAGCAGCCGGACAGGGGGCAGCAATGAGCAGTTCTTC. The V call is TRBV7-9, the J call TRBJ2-1; 11 bases line up with TRBD1. CDR3 size: 14 residues. Germline CDR1 reads SEHNR; CDR2 reads FQNEAQ (reference sequence). V gave up 5 bases and J gave up 6 bases; unmatched junction bases: 3.